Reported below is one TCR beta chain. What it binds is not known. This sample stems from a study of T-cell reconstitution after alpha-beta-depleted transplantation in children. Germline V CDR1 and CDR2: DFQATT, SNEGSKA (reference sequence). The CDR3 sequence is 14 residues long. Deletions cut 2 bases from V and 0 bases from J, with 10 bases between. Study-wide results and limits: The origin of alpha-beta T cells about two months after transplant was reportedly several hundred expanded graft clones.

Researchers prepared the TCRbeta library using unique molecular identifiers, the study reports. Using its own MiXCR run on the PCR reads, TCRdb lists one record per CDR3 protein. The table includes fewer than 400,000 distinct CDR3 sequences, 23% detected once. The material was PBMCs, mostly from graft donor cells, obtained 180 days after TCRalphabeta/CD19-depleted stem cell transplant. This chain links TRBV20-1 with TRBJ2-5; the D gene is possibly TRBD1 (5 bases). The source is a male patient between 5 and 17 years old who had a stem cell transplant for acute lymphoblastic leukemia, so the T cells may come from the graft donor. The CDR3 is CSARYSRDQETQYF. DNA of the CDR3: TGCAGTGCTAGATACTCCAGGGACCAAGAGACCCAGTACTTC.